Presented here are 32 T cell receptor beta chains from one specimen sequenced in a study of glioma-infiltrating T cells. Using RNA template, CDR3s of TCR alpha and beta were amplified with iRepertoire arm-PCR. TCRdb redid the calling of the multiplex PCR reads with MiXCR, one entry per CDR3 protein. The profile covers about 130,000 distinct CDR3 sequences, with about 23% appearing a single time and over 12% taken by the ten largest. The sample taken for sequencing was glioma tissue, nonneoplastic brain tissue, or PBMCs (not recorded which). The receptor set was obtained from a human donor with low-grade glioma or glioblastoma, undergoing nonglioma brain surgery, or in good health (not recorded which).

This clonotype was counted ten times or more. V is TRBV25-1 and J is TRBJ2-5; 7 bases match TRBD2. This CDR3 has 15 residues. From germline, CDR1 is MGHDK and CDR2 SYGVNS. After removal of 7 bases from V and 1 base from J, the junction contained 9 bases not matched to a gene. The CDR3: CASNDPQRGQETQYF. DNA for the CDR3: TGTGCCAGCAACGACCCTCAGCGGGGCCAAGAGACCCAGTACTTC.

This clonotype has a count of ten or more. The chain has TRBV19 and TRBJ2-6; maybe TRBD1 (5 bases). The germline V gene encodes CDR1 LNHDA and CDR2 SQIVND (reference sequence). CDR3 length: 16 amino acids. Trimming cost V 5 bases and J 0 bases, with 11 bases left between them. The CDR3 region has the DNA TGTGCCAGTAGTCAGGGATGGGACTCTGGGGCCAACGTCCTGACTTTC. This translates into CASSQGWDSGANVLTF.

This clonotype was counted at least ten times. V usage is TRBV7-2 and J usage is TRBJ2-7, with TRBD1 matching 8 bases. Germline CDR1 reads SGHTA; CDR2 reads FQGNSA. This CDR3 region has 15 residues. The J segment lost 5 bases and the V segment lost 0 bases, leaving 6 bases of the junction unmatched. The CDR3 protein is CASSLADRGGDEQYF. The CDR3 coding sequence is TGTGCCAGCAGCTTAGCAGACAGGGGTGGTGACGAGCAGTACTTC.

At least ten counts were recorded for this clonotype. CDR3 sequence (DNA): TGTGCCAGCAGCATTGCCGGGCCTACCTACGAGCAGTACTTC. Its protein product is CASSIAGPTYEQYF. The chain combines TRBV7-9 with TRBJ2-7, with D unclear. V lost 5 bases and J lost 2, with 13 bases in between. This CDR3 has 14 amino acids. Looked up from germline, CDR1 is SEHNR and CDR2 is FQNEAQ (reference sequence).

This clonotype was picked up many times. V usage is TRBV7-6 and J usage is TRBJ2-5; the D is unclear. The germline V and J ends were trimmed by 5 bases and 2 bases, with 6 bases remaining between them. In germline, CDR1 is SGHVS, CDR2 FNYEAQ. There are 12 residues in the CDR3. The CDR3 is CASSREQETQYF. In nucleotides, the CDR3 is TGTGCCAGCAGCCGCGAACAAGAGACCCAGTACTTC.

In its sample, this clonotype was seen a few times. The chain uses TRBV6-1 and TRBJ2-7; D might be TRBD2 (5 bases). The ends were cut back, 10 bases at V and 0 bases at J, with 16 bases in the middle. The CDR3 contains 14 residues. Germline loops: CDR1 MNHNS, CDR2 SASEGT. Here the CDR3 DNA reads TGTGCCATTAGACCGACGGGAAACTCCTACGAGCAGTACTTC. Its protein product is CAIRPTGNSYEQYF.

As for this clonotype: A read error is possible here, since a much larger clone lies one base away. The chain has TRBV24-1 and TRBJ2-1; 7 nucleotides line up with TRBD2. Germline V lookup: CDR1 KGHDR, CDR2 SFDVKD. This CDR3 is built from 15 residues. The CDR3 DNA reads as TGTGCCAGCAGTGACTCTCGTAGCGGGTACAATGAGCAGTTCTTC. Translating gives CASSDSRSGYNEQFF.

Worth noting for this clonotype: This may arise from a read error, as a much more abundant clone is one base away. Because the CDR3 is missing its conserved closing phenylalanine or tryptophan, this is likely a read error. This rearrangement joins TRBV11-2 to TRBJ1-6; D call uncertain. The length of the CDR3 is 15 residues. V was pared by 4 bases and J by 13 bases, with 20 bases between. The germline CDR1 and CDR2 sequences are SGHAT and FQNNGV. The CDR3 sequence is CASSSNARPVTPLHL. The DNA of the CDR3 is TGTGCCAGCAGCTCAAACGCGAGGCCAGTAACCCCCCTCCACCTT.

This clonotype was detected ten times or more. V is TRBV4-1 and J is TRBJ2-1, with TRBD2 identical over 8 bases. With 1 base clipped from V and 6 bases from J, the junction kept 8 bases outside the gene matches. CDR1 is MGHRA and CDR2 is YSYEKL in the germline V gene. The CDR3 spans 16 residues. CDR3 region: CASSQGVASGPNEQFF. The CDR3, as DNA: TGCGCCAGCAGCCAAGGGGTGGCTAGCGGGCCCAATGAGCAGTTCTTC.

In its sample, this clonotype was seen many times. This chain joins TRBV6-1 and TRBJ1-2; 7 bases agree with TRBD1. This CDR3 has 14 residues. CDR1 is MNHNS and CDR2 is SASEGT in the germline V gene. With V trimmed by 6 bases and J by 1 base, 5 bases remained unmatched. The CDR3 DNA reads TGTGCCAGCAGCCGGGACAGCCATAACTATGGCTACACCTTC. As protein: CASSRDSHNYGYTF.

The chain couples TRBV5-8 to TRBJ1-5; 12 positions agree with TRBD1. V was pared by 3 bases and J by 4 bases, with 8 bases of the junction left unmatched. The length of the CDR3 is 17 residues. Germline-derived CDR1 and CDR2 are SGHTS and YDEGEE. The CDR3 sequence: CASSSGTGGLANQPQHF. The CDR3 DNA is TGTGCCAGCAGCTCCGGGACAGGGGGCCTTGCTAATCAGCCCCAGCATTTT.

This clonotype was picked up many times. The CDR3 protein is CATSDHTARGQFF. The CDR3 DNA reads as TGTGCCACCAGTGATCACACAGCTCGCGGGCAGTTCTTC. The V gene is TRBV24-1, the J gene TRBJ2-1; D gene uncertain. Deletions cut 3 bases from V and 12 bases from J, with 14 bases between. CDR1 and CDR2 from the germline V gene are KGHDR and SFDVKD. The CDR3 contains 13 residues.

This clonotype showed up just a few times. J is TRBJ2-2 and V is TRBV7-2; no reliable D call. Per the germline V gene, CDR1 is SGHTA and CDR2 is FQGNSA. V lost 7 bases to trimming and J lost 0 bases, with 15 bases between them. This CDR3 has 16 amino acids. For the CDR3, the DNA is TGTGCCAGCAACCTTTCACGGTCAGCGAACACCGGGGAGCTGTTTTTT. Translated, it gives CASNLSRSANTGELFF. The full variable domain, rest sourced from reference TRBV7-2 and TRBJ2-2, is GAGVSQSPSNKVTEKGKDVELRCDPISGHTALYWYRQSLGQGLEFLIYFQGNSAPDKSGLPSDRFSAERTGGSVSTLTIQRTQQEDSAVYLCASNLSRSANTGELFFGEGSRLTVL.

This clonotype was found many times. The gene calls are TRBV6-1 and TRBJ2-5; D perhaps matches TRBD1 (5 bases). This CDR3 is 13 amino acids long. Germline CDR1 reads MNHNS; CDR2 reads SASEGT. V lost 5 bases to trimming and J lost 5 bases, with 12 bases between them. This chain's CDR3 is CASSRQYRETQYF. The CDR3 DNA is TGTGCCAGCAGTAGACAGTACCGGGAGACCCAGTACTTC.

This clonotype was recorded at least ten times. J is TRBJ1-2 and V is TRBV6-2 or TRBV6-3, with D unclear. V lost 0 bases, J lost 10 bases, and 12 bases lay in between. The CDR3 contains 13 residues. The V gene's germline CDR1 is MNHEY and CDR2 SVGEGT. CDR3 bases: TGTGCCAGCAGTTACTCGACTCGGCTGGACTACACCTTC. Translating it yields CASSYSTRLDYTF.

This clonotype was seen many times. CDR3 nucleotide sequence: TGCGCCAGCAGCCCAGACCAGGGGGCGCTTTACGAGCAGTACTTC. Translation: CASSPDQGALYEQYF. This chain links TRBV4-3 with TRBJ2-7, with 8 bases that match TRBD1. CDR3 length equals 15 residues. Per germline, CDR1 LGHNA and CDR2 YSLEER. J gave up 4 bases and V 4 bases, and 9 bases lay outside the gene matches.

With regard to this clonotype: A much more abundant neighbour one base away suggests this may be a read error. This chain uses TRBV10-3 with TRBJ2-3; TRBD1 matches at 7 bases. V trimming: 2 bases; J trimming: 2 bases; junction bases outside the gene matches: 7. Germline loops: CDR1 ENHRY, CDR2 SYGVKD. This CDR3 has 16 amino acids. CDR3 bases: TGTGCCATCAGTGAGAAGGCAGGGGGTACCACAGATACGCAGTATTTT. Its translation: CAISEKAGGTTDTQYF.

The table lists this clonotype with many counts. The gene calls are TRBV20-1 and TRBJ2-3, with a weak D call TRBD1 (5 bases). The V end was cut by 6 bases, the J end by 4 bases, with 11 bases between. From germline, CDR1 is DFQATT and CDR2 SNEGSKA (reference sequence). This CDR3 has 12 amino acids. In DNA form, the CDR3 reads TGCAGTGCCAAGGACACGCCAGATACGCAGTATTTT. This gives the protein CSAKDTPDTQYF.

This clonotype was observed at least ten times. The chain recombines TRBV7-2 with TRBJ1-1; D not resolved. Trimming took 6 bases from V and 1 from J, leaving 6 bases between them. CDR3 size: 12 residues. Per the germline V gene, CDR1 is SGHTA and CDR2 is FQGNSA. CDR3 residues: CASSNENTEAFF. The CDR3 bases are TGTGCCAGCAGTAATGAGAACACTGAAGCTTTCTTT.

This clonotype was detected many times. This chain connects TRBV15 to TRBJ1-1; D call uncertain. Germline values: CDR1 LNHNV, CDR2 YYDKDF (reference sequence). V gave up 0 bases and J gave up 3 bases, with 8 bases separating them. The CDR3 consists of 14 residues. CDR3 DNA sequence: TGTGCCACCAGCAGAGAAGAAACCTACACTGAAGCTTTCTTT. Translating it yields CATSREETYTEAFF.

This chain uses TRBV7-9 with TRBJ1-2; 7 bases line up with TRBD1. The V gene's germline CDR1 is SEHNR and CDR2 FQNEAQ (reference sequence). CDR3 length equals 18 residues. Unmatched junction bases numbered 17, after V lost 7 bases and J lost 0 bases. Written as DNA, the CDR3 is TGTGCCAGCAACTTCATCCCAAATACGGACAGGCCTAACTATGGCTACACCTTC. The encoded protein is CASNFIPNTDRPNYGYTF.

This clonotype was counted ten times or more. A much larger clone is a single base away; this may be a read error. The chain combines TRBV2 with TRBJ1-1; no reliable D call. This CDR3 spans 13 amino acids. CDR1 is SNHLY and CDR2 is FYNNEI in the germline V gene. V dropped 0 bases and J dropped 1 base, with 3 bases sitting between them. CDR3 sequence: CASSEARNTEAFF. The CDR3 coding sequence is TGTGCCAGCAGTGAAGCCAGGAACACTGAAGCTTTCTTT. The complete variable domain, with remaining parts taken from reference TRBV2 and TRBJ1-1, reads EPEVTQTPSHQVTQMGQEVILRCVPISNHLYFYWYRQILGQKVEFLVSFYNNEISEKSEIFDDQFSVERPDGSNFTLKIRSTKLEDSAMYFCASSEARNTEAFFGQGTRLTVV.

Remarks on this clonotype: A read error is possible here, since a much larger clone lies one base away. This likely comes from a read error, as the CDR3 has no conserved phenylalanine or tryptophan at its end. The J gene is TRBJ1-1, the V gene TRBV18; 7 bases fit TRBD1. The CDR3 has 14 residues. The V gene's germline CDR1 is KGHSH and CDR2 LQKENI. V lost 6 bases, J lost 3 bases, and 7 bases stayed unmatched. In nucleotides, the CDR3 is TGTGCCAGCTCGCCGGGACAGAGGGACACTGAAGCTTTCCTT. Translated, it gives CASSPGQRDTEAFL.

This clonotype was found many times. The chain links TRBV9 to TRBJ2-3; D is unclear. The germline V gene has CDR1 SGDLS and CDR2 YYNGEE. The CDR3 has 14 amino acids. Trimming took 0 bases from V and 6 from J, leaving 11 bases between them. CDR3 DNA sequence: TGTGCCAGCAGCGTAGCAGTGTCGGCGGATACGCAGTATTTT. It is translated as CASSVAVSADTQYF. The full variable domain, completed using reference TRBV9 and TRBJ2-3, is DSGVTQTPKHLITATGQRVTLRCSPRSGDLSVYWYQQSLDQGLQFLIQYYNGEERAKGNILERFSAQQFPDLHSELNLSSLELGDSALYFCASSVAVSADTQYFGPGTRLTVL.

To note about this clonotype: Just one base apart from a much larger clone, this may be a read error. The rearrangement uses TRBV28 and TRBJ1-4, with a possible D match to TRBD1 (6 bases). From germline, CDR1 is MDHEN and CDR2 SYDVKM. The CDR3 loop spans 15 amino acids. The CDR3 sequence: CASRDSGATDEKLFF. The CDR3 nucleotides read TGTGCCAGCAGGGATTCAGGGGCAACTGATGAAAAACTGTTTTTT.

Details on this clonotype: This may be a read error, as it is one base from a much larger clone. This chain connects TRBV7-6 to TRBJ1-4; weak D call: TRBD1 (5 bases). This CDR3 has 18 amino acids. The V gene lost 1 base and the J gene lost 5 bases, with 20 bases spanning the gap. Germline CDR1 and CDR2: SGHVS and FNYEAQ. The CDR3 loop is CASSLGFTTWGENEKLFF. CDR3 sequence (DNA): TGTGCCAGCAGCTTAGGATTCACTACATGGGGCGAAAATGAAAAACTGTTTTTT.

Concerning this clonotype: At one of its ends the junction is not consistent with the germline gene, which may arise from a read error. The rearrangement joins TRBV10-2 to TRBJ1-2, with a tentative D call TRBD1 (6 bases). Germline V gene data show CDR1 as WSHSY and CDR2 as SAAADI. The CDR3 sequence is 15 residues long. In DNA form, the CDR3 reads TGTGCCATCAGTGGAGGGGACAATGGATACTATGGCTACACCTTC. Translating it yields CAISGGDNGYYGYTF.

This clonotype has more than one count but fewer than ten. The CDR3 protein is CASSQIGTSGYSDTQYF. The CDR3 DNA reads as TGTGCCAGCAGCCAGATTGGGACTAGCGGATATTCAGATACGCAGTATTTT. The rearrangement links TRBV7-9 to TRBJ2-3; 11 positions agree with TRBD2. Germline V CDR1 and CDR2: SEHNR, FQNEAQ (reference sequence). Trimming at V came to 5 bases and at J to 4 bases, leaving 11 bases not matched to a gene. CDR3 size: 17 residues. Combining the CDR3 with reference TRBV7-9 and TRBJ2-3 gives the whole variable domain DTGVSQNPRHKITKRGQNVTFRCDPISEHNRLYWYRQTLGQGPEFLTYFQNEAQLEKSRLLSDRFSAERPKGSFSTLEIQRTEQGDSAMYLCASSQIGTSGYSDTQYFGPGTRLTVL.

This chain joins TRBV19 and TRBJ2-1; 10 nucleotides line up with TRBD2. Germline trimming cut 4 bases from V and 15 bases from J; bases unmatched to any gene: 15. This CDR3 has 15 residues. CDR1 is LNHDA and CDR2 is SQIVND in the germline V gene (reference sequence). DNA for the CDR3: TGTGCCAGTAGTACTAGCGGGAGTGCTGGACTCACGCCGTTCTTC. Translating gives CASSTSGSAGLTPFF.

This clonotype was detected many times. CDR3: CASSPYGTSSYEQYF. CDR3 DNA sequence: TGTGCCAGCAGCCCGTATGGGACTAGCTCCTACGAGCAGTACTTC. This chain uses TRBV7-9 with TRBJ2-7, with 8 nucleotides matching TRBD2. CDR1 is SEHNR and CDR2 is FQNEAQ in the germline V gene (reference sequence). This CDR3 region has 15 residues. V lost 5 bases to trimming and J lost 0 bases; unmatched junction nucleotides: 6.

This clonotype was counted ten times or more. The V gene is TRBV7-9, the J gene TRBJ2-7; a weak D match, TRBD2 (6 bases). Trimming took off 1 base at V and 5 bases at J, with 9 bases between the two ends. The germline gives CDR1 SEHNR, CDR2 FQNEAQ (reference sequence). The CDR3 consists of 13 residues. The CDR3 loop reads CASSLGPGDEQYF. The CDR3 DNA sequence: TGTGCCAGCAGCTTAGGTCCGGGGGACGAGCAGTACTTC.

This clonotype was recorded many times. This chain links TRBV28 with TRBJ2-6, with TRBD1 matching 8 bases. Germline CDR1 MDHEN, CDR2 SYDVKM. The J segment lost 1 base and the V segment lost 11 bases, leaving 4 bases of the junction unmatched. The CDR3 runs 14 residues. The CDR3 loop is CAARDRSGANVLTF. In DNA form, the CDR3 reads TGTGCCGCGAGGGACAGGTCTGGGGCCAACGTCCTGACTTTC.